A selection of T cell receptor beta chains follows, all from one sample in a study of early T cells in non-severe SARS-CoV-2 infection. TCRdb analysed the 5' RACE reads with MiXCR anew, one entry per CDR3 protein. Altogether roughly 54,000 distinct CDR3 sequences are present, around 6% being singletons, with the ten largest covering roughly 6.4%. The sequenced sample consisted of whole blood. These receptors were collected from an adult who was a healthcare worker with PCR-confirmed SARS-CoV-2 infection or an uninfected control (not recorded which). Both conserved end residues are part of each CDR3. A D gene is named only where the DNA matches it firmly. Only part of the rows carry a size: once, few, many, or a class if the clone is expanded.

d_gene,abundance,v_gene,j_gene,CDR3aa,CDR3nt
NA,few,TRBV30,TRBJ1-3,CAWSVRAGSGNTIYF,TGTGCCTGGAGTGTACGGGCAGGCTCTGGAAACACCATATATTTT
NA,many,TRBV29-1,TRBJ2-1,CSVEGGLARSSYNEQFF,TGCAGCGTTGAAGGAGGGCTAGCCAGAAGCTCCTACAATGAGCAGTTCTTC
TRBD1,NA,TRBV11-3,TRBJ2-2,CASNRQGSGELFF,TGTGCCAGCAACAGACAGGGTAGTGGGGAGCTGTTTTTT
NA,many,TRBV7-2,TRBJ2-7,CASTRPATGDSYEQYF,TGTGCCAGCACCCGACCAGCGACAGGCGACTCCTACGAGCAGTACTTC
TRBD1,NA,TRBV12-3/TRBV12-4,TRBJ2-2,CASSPTGGRDTGELFF,TGTGCCAGCAGTCCTACAGGGGGCAGGGACACCGGGGAGCTGTTTTTT
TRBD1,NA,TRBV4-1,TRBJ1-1,CASSQGQGGTNTEAFF,TGCGCCAGCAGCCAAGGACAGGGAGGTACGAACACTGAAGCTTTCTTT
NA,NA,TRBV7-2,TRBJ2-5,CASSPRLLGQETQYF,TGTGCCAGCAGCCCCCGATTGTTGGGGCAAGAGACCCAGTACTTC
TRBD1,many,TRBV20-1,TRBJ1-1,CSAPGLYRGTTEAFF,TGCAGTGCCCCTGGCCTTTACAGGGGGACCACTGAAGCTTTCTTT
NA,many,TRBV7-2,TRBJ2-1,CASSLESSYNEQFF,TGTGCCAGCAGCTTAGAGAGTTCCTACAATGAGCAGTTCTTC
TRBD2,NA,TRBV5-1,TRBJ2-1,CASSSILLAGGYNEQFF,TGCGCCAGCAGCTCCATACTACTAGCGGGAGGCTACAATGAGCAGTTCTTC
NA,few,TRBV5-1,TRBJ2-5,CASSSLGQNQETQYF,TGCGCCAGCAGCTCGCTGGGGCAAAATCAAGAGACCCAGTACTTC
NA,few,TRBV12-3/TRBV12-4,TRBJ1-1,CASSYGQTEAFF,TGTGCCAGCAGTTATGGACAGACTGAAGCTTTCTTT
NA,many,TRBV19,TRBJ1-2,CASSIGTNYGYTF,TGTGCCAGTAGTATAGGAACTAACTATGGCTACACCTTC
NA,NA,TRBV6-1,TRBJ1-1,CASSEMGRRTEAFF,TGTGCCAGCAGTGAAATGGGGAGAAGGACTGAAGCTTTCTTT
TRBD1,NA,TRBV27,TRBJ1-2,CASSSYRDRGGYGYTF,TGTGCCAGCAGTTCTTACCGGGACAGGGGAGGCTATGGCTACACCTTC
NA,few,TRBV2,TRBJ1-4,CASRFSGTENEKLFF,TGTGCCAGCAGGTTTTCCGGGACGGAAAATGAAAAACTGTTTTTT
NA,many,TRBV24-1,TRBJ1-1,CATSDSGSNTEAFF,TGTGCCACCAGTGATTCCGGCAGCAACACTGAAGCTTTCTTT
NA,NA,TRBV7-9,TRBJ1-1,CASSLVRIENTEAFF,TGTGCCAGCAGCTTAGTTCGGATCGAGAACACTGAAGCTTTCTTT
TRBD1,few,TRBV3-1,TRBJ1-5,CASSQADRGLNQPQHF,TGTGCCAGCAGCCAAGCGGACAGGGGGCTCAATCAGCCCCAGCATTTT
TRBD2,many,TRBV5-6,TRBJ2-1,CASSPVAGGGSYNEQFF,TGTGCCAGCAGCCCAGTGGCGGGCGGGGGCTCCTACAATGAGCAGTTCTTC
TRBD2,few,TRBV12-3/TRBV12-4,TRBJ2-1,CASSRTSGGVNEQFF,TGTGCCAGCAGTCGGACTAGCGGGGGGGTAAATGAGCAGTTCTTC
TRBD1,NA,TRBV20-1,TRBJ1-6,CSASGRGDSPLHF,TGCAGTGCTAGCGGCAGGGGGGACTCACCCCTCCACTTT